One and the same sample provided the 19 T cell receptor beta chains below, sequenced in a study of blood T cell repertoires in COVID-19. The table came from immunoSEQ multiplex PCR; TCRdb's copy has only in-frame clones and leaves some out. The sample records under 55,000 clones, around nine tenths being singletons. The sequencing input was peripheral blood. These receptors were taken from a human donor in a cohort sampled during active COVID-19.

The CDR3 DNA is TGTGCTAGTGGTTCCGGAGTGACAGCAGCCCAAGAGACCCAGTACTTC. The encoded protein is CASGSGVTAAQETQYF. J is TRBJ2-5 and V is TRBV12-5, with a weak D call TRBD1 (5 bases). From germline, CDR1 is LGHNT and CDR2 FRNRAP. V lost 4 bases and J lost 1, with 16 bases in between. CDR3 size: 16 residues.

The V gene is TRBV12-3 or TRBV12-4, the J gene TRBJ1-1, with a weak D call TRBD1 (5 bases). CDR3 length equals 12 residues. The CDR3 region has the DNA TGTGTGAGCAAGGGGTTAGGGCTGGAAGCTTTCTTT. It is translated as CVSKGLGLEAFF.

This clone was counted once. The chain carries TRBV25-1 and TRBJ1-2; the D is unclear. Trimming removed 1 base from V and 4 bases from J, with 13 bases in between. CDR1 and CDR2 (germline): MGHDK, SYGVNS. This CDR3 has 15 residues. The CDR3 loop reads CASSESAIRGYGYTF. In nucleotides, the CDR3 is TGTGCCAGCAGTGAATCGGCCATTCGGGGCTATGGCTACACCTTC.

The V call is TRBV9, the J call TRBJ1-4; the match to TRBD1 covers 7 bases. CDR1 and CDR2 (germline): SGDLS, YYNGEE. With 4 bases clipped from V and 8 bases from J, the junction kept 8 bases outside the gene matches. CDR3 length: 14 residues. CDR3 in DNA: TGTGCCAGCAGCTACAGGGGTTTAGGGGAAAAACTGTTTTTT. Its translation is CASSYRGLGEKLFF.

The gene calls are TRBV30 and TRBJ2-5; 9 positions agree with TRBD1. CDR3 length equals 15 residues. J gave up 4 bases and V 2 bases, and 8 bases lay outside the gene matches. Germline CDR1 is GTSNPN and CDR2 is SVGIG (reference sequence). This chain's CDR3 is CAWSWTGEVGETQYF. The CDR3 DNA reads as TGTGCCTGGAGTTGGACAGGGGAGGTGGGAGAGACCCAGTACTTC.

This clone was seen just once. J is TRBJ1-1 and V is TRBV6-5; D gene ambiguous. Trimming took 2 bases from V and 0 from J, leaving 7 bases between them. This CDR3 region has 14 residues. In germline, CDR1 is MNHEY, CDR2 SVGAGI. The CDR3 DNA reads TGTGCCAGCAGTTACGCAACAGTGAACACTGAAGCTTTCTTT. This codes for CASSYATVNTEAFF.

The chain carries TRBV6-5 and TRBJ1-1; 7 bases match TRBD1. The CDR3 is 13 amino acids. The J segment lost 1 base and the V segment lost 10 bases, leaving 6 bases of the junction unmatched. Germline CDR1 and CDR2: MNHEY and SVGAGI. CDR3 bases: TGTGCCAACCACAGGGGCGGGAACACTGAAGCTTTCTTT. Translated: CANHRGGNTEAFF.

The rearrangement links TRBV30 to TRBJ1-6; D is ambiguous. The CDR3 covers 16 residues. Trimming cost V 0 bases and J 0 bases, with 9 bases left between them. Germline V gene data show CDR1 as GTSNPN and CDR2 as SVGIG (reference sequence). The CDR3 sequence is CAWSVLPSSYNSPLHF. In nucleotides, the CDR3 is TGTGCCTGGAGTGTACTTCCGAGCTCCTATAATTCACCCCTCCACTTT.

The chain has TRBV7-8 and TRBJ1-1; D call uncertain. V was cut by 0 bases and J by 3 bases, with 14 bases left in between. The germline gives CDR1 SGHVS, CDR2 FQNEAQ. The CDR3 has 16 residues. The CDR3 region has the DNA TGTGCCAGCAGCTTAGCGCTCGGGGTAGAGTACACTGAAGCTTTCTTT. This codes for CASSLALGVEYTEAFF.

The rearrangement uses TRBV5-1 and TRBJ1-5, with D unresolved. The V gene's germline CDR1 is SGHRS and CDR2 YFSETQ. This CDR3 has 13 residues. V lost 3 bases to trimming and J lost 3 bases, with 7 bases between them. CDR3 in DNA: TGCGCCAGCAGCTCTAGTTACAATCAGCCCCAGCATTTT. Encoded protein: CASSSSYNQPQHF. Looking up the rest from reference TRBV5-1 and TRBJ1-5 gives the full variable domain: KAGVTQTPRYLIKTRGQQVTLSCSPISGHRSVSWYQQTPGQGLQFLFEYFSETQRNKGNFPGRFSGRQFSNSRSEMNVSTLELGDSALYLCASSSSYNQPQHFGDGTRLSIL.

This chain links TRBV7-8 with TRBJ1-1; D possibly corresponds to TRBD1 (5 bases). Trimming took 5 bases from V and 5 from J, leaving 12 bases between them. CDR1 is SGHVS, CDR2 FQNEAQ, per germline. The CDR3 covers 13 residues. This CDR3 is CASSPREGTEAFF. CDR3 nucleotide sequence: TGTGCCAGCAGCCCAAGGGAGGGGACTGAAGCTTTCTTT.

V is TRBV7-2 and J is TRBJ1-5; D not certain. Per germline, CDR1 SGHTA and CDR2 FQGNSA. Deletions cut 5 bases from V and 9 bases from J, with 14 bases between. The CDR3 length is 13 residues. CDR3 protein: CASSPLGGRPQHF. The CDR3 DNA follows: TGTGCCAGCAGCCCCCTCGGAGGGCGGCCCCAGCATTTT.

The V gene is TRBV29-1, the J gene TRBJ1-4; TRBD1 aligns across 7 bases. Germline V gives CDR1 SQVTM, CDR2 ANQGSEA. V lost 3 bases and J lost 8; bases outside the gene matches: 6. The length of the CDR3 is 13 residues. CDR3 coding DNA: TGCAGCGTTGAGCCAGGGGGTGGGGAAAAACTGTTTTTT. This gives the protein CSVEPGGGEKLFF.

CDR3 region: CASSSSGGAGRILNEQFF. CDR3 coding DNA: TGCGCCAGCAGCTCTAGCGGGGGGGCGGGTCGGATTCTGAATGAGCAGTTCTTC. The V gene is TRBV5-1, the J gene TRBJ2-1, with 12 bases that match TRBD2. The germline gives CDR1 SGHRS, CDR2 YFSETQ. V trimming: 3 bases; J trimming: 7 bases; junction bases outside the gene matches: 14. The CDR3 contains 18 residues.

The chain joins TRBV3-1 (or the pseudogene TRBV3-2) to TRBJ1-1; D perhaps matches TRBD1 (5 bases). V lost 4 bases and J lost 8, with 20 bases in between. The CDR3 is 15 amino acids. CDR1 is LGHDT and CDR2 is YNNKEL in the germline V gene (reference sequence). This chain's CDR3 is CASSPVAHAGGEAFF. CDR3 sequence (DNA): TGTGCCAGCAGCCCCGTTGCCCATGCCGGGGGAGAAGCTTTCTTT.

V usage is TRBV19 and J usage is TRBJ1-5, with 9 nucleotides matching TRBD1. This CDR3 comprises 16 residues. The V gene's germline CDR1 is LNHDA and CDR2 SQIVND (reference sequence). Trimming took 7 bases from V and 6 from J; bases not matched to a gene: 13. The CDR3 region is CASTPGWDRESQPQHF. The CDR3 coding sequence is TGTGCCAGTACCCCGGGGTGGGACAGGGAGAGTCAGCCCCAGCATTTT.

The chain joins TRBV5-1 to TRBJ1-6; TRBD1 is a possible D gene (6 bases). The CDR3 is 14 residues long. Germline assignment: CDR1 SGHRS and CDR2 YFSETQ. Trimming took off 0 bases at V and 12 bases at J, with 13 bases between the two ends. The CDR3 loop reads CASSLGTVSLPLHF. The CDR3 DNA reads as TGCGCCAGCAGCTTGGGGACAGTATCTTTACCCCTCCACTTT.

The chain is built from TRBV5-6 and TRBJ2-5; D ambiguous. The CDR3 consists of 11 residues. V lost 4 bases and J lost 2, with 3 bases in between. The germline V gene encodes CDR1 SGHDT and CDR2 YYEEEE. CDR3 nucleotide sequence: TGTGCCAGCAGCGTACAAGAGACCCAGTACTTC. This codes for CASSVQETQYF.

This chain links TRBV29-1 with TRBJ2-5; TRBD1 aligns across 10 bases. The CDR3 consists of 12 residues. The germline CDR1 and CDR2 sequences are SQVTM and ANQGSEA. V trimming: 7 bases; J trimming: 5 bases; junction bases outside the gene matches: 4. The CDR3 DNA reads TGCAGCGCTAGGACAGGGGGTGAGACCCAGTACTTC. It is translated as CSARTGGETQYF.